The 10 T cell receptor beta chains in this list originate from one sample, sequenced in a study of shared clonotypes between healthy human individuals. Profiled with immunoSEQ multiplex PCR; TCRdb holds only in-frame clones, not every one. Here the sample spans around 2,000,000 clones, 90% to 95% being singletons. Specimen: naive CD4+ T cells sorted from blood. Subset specified: CD45RA+ positively selected. The source is a man aged 18 to 29 in good health.

The chain employs TRBV6-5 and TRBJ1-1; a weak D match, TRBD1 (6 bases). The CDR3 covers 14 residues. Per the germline V gene, CDR1 is MNHEY and CDR2 is SVGAGI. V lost 2 bases, J lost 5 bases, and 12 bases lay in between. The CDR3 DNA reads as TGTGCCAGCAGTTACCGGGGGGCGGGAACTGAAGCTTTCTTT. It translates to CASSYRGAGTEAFF.

V and J are TRBV5-1 and TRBJ2-7, with a tentative D call TRBD2 (5 bases). CDR3 length equals 16 residues. Germline CDR1 and CDR2: SGHRS and YFSETQ. The V end lost 0 bases, the J end lost 2 bases, and 15 bases lay between the germline ends. CDR3 loop: CASSLASSGAAYEQYF. CDR3 nucleotide sequence: TGCGCCAGCAGCTTGGCAAGCAGCGGTGCCGCCTACGAGCAGTACTTC.

The CDR3 DNA reads as TGTGCCAGCAGTTCAGCCGACAGGGCCACCGGGGAGCTGTTTTTT. It codes for CASSSADRATGELFF. This sequence joins TRBV28 and TRBJ2-2; 7 nucleotides align to TRBD1. J gave up 4 bases and V 4 bases, and 6 bases lay outside the gene matches. The length of the CDR3 is 15 residues. The V gene's germline CDR1 is MDHEN and CDR2 SYDVKM.

This chain's CDR3 is CASSLGWPANTGELFF. DNA of the CDR3: TGTGCCAGCAGCTTAGGGTGGCCCGCGAACACCGGGGAGCTGTTTTTT. The V call is TRBV11-2, the J call TRBJ2-2; D ambiguous. Between the trimmed V and J ends, which lost 1 base and 0 bases, there was a span of 9 bases. Per germline, CDR1 SGHAT and CDR2 FQNNGV. The CDR3 has 16 residues.

The rearrangement links TRBV30 to TRBJ1-6; 10 bases map to TRBD1. This CDR3 contains 18 residues. J was trimmed by 9 bases and V by 0 bases; bases with no gene match: 14. Germline V gene lookup returns CDR1 GTSNPN and CDR2 SVGIG (reference sequence). DNA for the CDR3: TGTGCCTGGAGTGTCACTTTGGTGGACAGGGGGGCAGGTTCACCCCTCCACTTT. Protein sequence: CAWSVTLVDRGAGSPLHF.

J is TRBJ2-1 and V is TRBV18; the D is unclear. V was pared by 8 bases and J by 0 bases, with 2 bases between. Germline CDR1 is KGHSH and CDR2 is LQKENI. CDR3 length: 11 residues. The CDR3 DNA is TGTGCCAGCCTCTCCTACAATGAGCAGTTCTTC. It translates to CASLSYNEQFF. The full variable domain, with the rest looked up from reference TRBV18 and TRBJ2-1, is NAGVMQNPRHLVRRRGQEARLRCSPMKGHSHVYWYRQLPEEGLKFMVYLQKENIIDESGMPKERFSAEFPKEGPSILRIQQVVRGDSAAYFCASLSYNEQFFGPGTRLTVL.

The V gene is TRBV2, the J gene TRBJ2-2; TRBD2 agrees at 13 bases. Trimming took 3 bases from V and 2 from J; bases not matched to a gene: 15. CDR3 length: 21 residues. Per germline, CDR1 SNHLY and CDR2 FYNNEI. This CDR3 reads CASSDRLAGGRGNLNTGELFF. The CDR3 DNA reads TGTGCCAGCAGTGATAGACTAGCGGGGGGCCGAGGAAACTTAAACACCGGGGAGCTGTTTTTT.

The V call is TRBV5-4, the J call TRBJ1-6; the D is unclear. CDR1 is SGHNT, CDR2 YYREEE, per germline (reference sequence). This CDR3 spans 13 amino acids. The V end was cut by 2 bases, the J end by 7 bases, with 7 bases between. CDR3 nucleotide sequence: TGTGCCAGCAGCTTAAGCACAAATTCACCCCTCCACTTT. Protein product: CASSLSTNSPLHF.

This chain uses TRBV7-8 with TRBJ2-7, with no clear D. Germline V gives CDR1 SGHVS, CDR2 FQNEAQ. This CDR3 region has 13 residues. V lost 2 bases and J 2 bases, leaving 7 bases between the germline ends. CDR3 sequence reads: CASSLNLPYEQYF. CDR3 DNA: TGTGCCAGCAGCTTAAACTTACCCTACGAGCAGTACTTC.

The chain uses TRBV2 and TRBJ2-1, with 14 bases that match TRBD2. The CDR3 sequence is 15 residues long. CDR1 and CDR2 (germline): SNHLY, FYNNEI. Trimming at V came to 7 bases and at J to 4 bases, leaving 3 bases not matched to a gene. In DNA, the CDR3 is TGTGCCAGCAAGGGACTAGCGGGAGTATACAATGAGCAGTTCTTC. Amino acids: CASKGLAGVYNEQFF.